This TCR beta chain derives from a study of blood T cell repertoires in COVID-19. Turning to the study itself: Symptom resolution, clearance, or two negative PCRs marked the recovered donors of Cohort 3. COVID-19 samples from acute and convalescent phases originated in the United States, Italy and Spain. T cells, B-cell-depleted T cells, or PBMCs provided the cDNA or gDNA that served as material.

As handled by the study authors: Reference gene primer amplification gave estimated nucleated cell counts. Method: immunoSEQ multiplex PCR; TCRdb's copy keeps in-frame clones and lacks some. That table is the source of V, J and clone size, and D and trimming were worked out from the DNA. The sample lists about 170,000 clones, roughly 85% occurring once. This clone was picked up one time. This CDR3 region has 15 residues. V was trimmed by 2 bases and J by 3 bases, leaving 10 bases between them. Germline CDR1 MNHEY, CDR2 SVGEGT. The material sequenced was PBMCs or T cells enriched from blood (not recorded which). The chain links TRBV6-2 or TRBV6-3 to TRBJ1-4; D might be TRBD1 (6 bases). This TCR derives from a woman aged 70-85 years in a cohort exposed to, infected with or recovered from COVID-19 (not recorded which). CDR3 in amino acids: CASSYQGNSNEKLFF. As DNA, the CDR3 is TGTGCCAGCAGTTACCAGGGGAATTCTAATGAAAAACTGTTTTTT.